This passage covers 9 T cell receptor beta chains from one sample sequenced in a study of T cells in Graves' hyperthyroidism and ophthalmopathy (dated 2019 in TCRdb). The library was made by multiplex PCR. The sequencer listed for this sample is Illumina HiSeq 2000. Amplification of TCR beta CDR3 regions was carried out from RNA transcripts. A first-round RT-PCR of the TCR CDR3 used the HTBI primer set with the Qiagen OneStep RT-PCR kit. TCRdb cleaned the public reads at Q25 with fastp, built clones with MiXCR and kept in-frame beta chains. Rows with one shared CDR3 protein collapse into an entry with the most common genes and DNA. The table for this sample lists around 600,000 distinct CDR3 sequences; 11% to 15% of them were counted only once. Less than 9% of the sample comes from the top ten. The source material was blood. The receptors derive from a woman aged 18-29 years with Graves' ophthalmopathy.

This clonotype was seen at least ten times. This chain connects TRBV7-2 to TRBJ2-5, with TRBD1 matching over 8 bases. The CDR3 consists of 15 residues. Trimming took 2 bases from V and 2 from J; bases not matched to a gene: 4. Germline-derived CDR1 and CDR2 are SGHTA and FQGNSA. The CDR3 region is CASSLQGQGQETQYF. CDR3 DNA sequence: TGTGCCAGCAGCTTACAAGGACAGGGACAAGAGACCCAGTACTTC.

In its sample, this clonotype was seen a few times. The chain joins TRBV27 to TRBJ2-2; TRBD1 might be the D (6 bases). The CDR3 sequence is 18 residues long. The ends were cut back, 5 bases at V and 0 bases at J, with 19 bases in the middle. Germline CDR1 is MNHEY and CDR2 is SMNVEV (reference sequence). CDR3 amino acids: CASSPTFWTASNTGELFF. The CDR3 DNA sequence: TGTGCCAGCAGTCCCACTTTTTGGACAGCCTCGAACACCGGGGAGCTGTTTTTT.

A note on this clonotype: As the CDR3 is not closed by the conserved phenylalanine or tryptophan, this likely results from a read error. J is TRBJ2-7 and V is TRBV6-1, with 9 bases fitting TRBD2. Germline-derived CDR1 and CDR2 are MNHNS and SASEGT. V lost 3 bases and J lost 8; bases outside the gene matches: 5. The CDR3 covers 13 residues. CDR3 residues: CASSDGGRAKQYL. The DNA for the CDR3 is TGTGCCAGCAGTGACGGCGGGAGGGCCAAGCAGTACCTC.

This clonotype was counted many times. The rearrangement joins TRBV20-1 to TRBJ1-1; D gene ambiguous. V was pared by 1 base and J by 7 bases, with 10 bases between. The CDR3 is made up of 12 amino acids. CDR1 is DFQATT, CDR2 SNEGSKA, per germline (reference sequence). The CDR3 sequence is CSARGPQLEAFF. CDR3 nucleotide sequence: TGCAGTGCTAGAGGTCCACAGCTTGAAGCTTTCTTT.

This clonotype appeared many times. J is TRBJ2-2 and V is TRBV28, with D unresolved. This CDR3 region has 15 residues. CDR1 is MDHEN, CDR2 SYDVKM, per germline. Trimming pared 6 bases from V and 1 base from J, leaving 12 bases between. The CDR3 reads CASSSYQENTGELFF. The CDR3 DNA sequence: TGTGCCAGCAGCTCGTACCAAGAGAACACCGGGGAGCTGTTTTTT.

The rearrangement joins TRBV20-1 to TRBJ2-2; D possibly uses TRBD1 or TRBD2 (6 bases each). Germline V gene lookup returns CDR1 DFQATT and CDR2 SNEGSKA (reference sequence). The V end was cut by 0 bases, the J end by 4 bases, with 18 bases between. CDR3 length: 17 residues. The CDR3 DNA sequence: TGCAGTGCTAGAGATCCATTAGGGGGAGGATCCACCGGGGAGCTGTTTTTT. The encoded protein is CSARDPLGGGSTGELFF.

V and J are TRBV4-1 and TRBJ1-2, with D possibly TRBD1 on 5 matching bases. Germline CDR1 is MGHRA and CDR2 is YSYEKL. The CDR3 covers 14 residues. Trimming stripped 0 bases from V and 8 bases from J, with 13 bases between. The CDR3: CASSQDQWDGGYTF. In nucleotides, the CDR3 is TGCGCCAGCAGCCAAGATCAATGGGACGGAGGCTACACCTTC.

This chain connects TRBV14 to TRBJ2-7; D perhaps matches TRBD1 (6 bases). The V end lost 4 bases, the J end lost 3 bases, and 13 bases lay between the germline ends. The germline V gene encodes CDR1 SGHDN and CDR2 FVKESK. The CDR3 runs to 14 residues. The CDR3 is CASSRGQNLYEQYF. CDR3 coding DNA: TGTGCCAGCAGCCGGGGGCAGAACCTCTACGAGCAGTACTTC.

The CDR3 here is CASSLEWTSSYDEQFF. In nucleotides, the CDR3 is TGTGCCAGCAGCTTAGAGTGGACTAGTTCGTACGATGAGCAGTTCTTC. The chain has TRBV7-3 and TRBJ2-1; TRBD2 aligns across 7 bases. Germline values: CDR1 SGHTA, CDR2 FQGTGA. The junction had 12 bases not matched to a gene; V was cut back by 2 bases and J by 8 bases. The CDR3 is 16 amino acids.